The 7 T cell receptor beta chains in this list originate from one sample, sequenced in a study of regulatory dendritic cells for organ transplantation. Sequencing used immunoSEQ multiplex PCR; TCRdb keeps in-frame clones, though not all of them. The sample contains 34,000 or so clones, roughly 89% of which appear only once. Sequenced material: naive CD4+ T cells from blood. Subset in this sample: CD45RA+ naive T cells. All receptors derive from a human donor in good health.

The rearrangement joins TRBV19 to TRBJ1-2; 9 bases are shared with TRBD1. CDR1 and CDR2 (germline): LNHDA, SQIVND (reference sequence). The CDR3 covers 16 residues. V shed 3 bases, J shed 1 base, and the junction held 6 bases outside the gene matches. CDR3 DNA sequence: TGTGCCAGTAGTATTAGAACAGGGGGCATTAACTATGGCTACACCTTC. As protein: CASSIRTGGINYGYTF.

This clone has a single count. The chain recombines TRBV10-3 with TRBJ2-1; 7 nucleotides agree with TRBD1. The V gene's germline CDR1 is ENHRY and CDR2 SYGVKD. Losses at the gene ends were 9 bases for V and 0 bases for J; bases not matched to a gene: 2. CDR3 size: 13 residues. CDR3 sequence: CAIGQVSYNEQFF. DNA for the CDR3: TGTGCCATAGGACAGGTCTCCTACAATGAGCAGTTCTTC.

The V and J genes are TRBV10-3 and TRBJ2-7; no definite D call. The germline V gene has CDR1 ENHRY and CDR2 SYGVKD. The CDR3 runs 13 residues. Trimming left V 3 bases short and J 3 bases short, with 9 bases between. The CDR3, as DNA: TGTGCCATCAGTGATAGTAGGAGCTACGAGCAGTACTTC. Translated: CAISDSRSYEQYF.

The chain has TRBV2 and TRBJ2-3; no clear D. V was shortened by 5 bases and J by 2 bases, with 23 bases between the two germline ends. The CDR3 is made up of 18 amino acids. Germline CDR1 SNHLY, CDR2 FYNNEI. Here the CDR3 DNA reads TGTGCCAGCAGTAGAGTGGGCGTGGCGTCGGATCTCACAGATACGCAGTATTTT. This codes for CASSRVGVASDLTDTQYF.

The J gene is TRBJ2-3, the V gene TRBV18; 7 bases agree with TRBD1. Germline values: CDR1 KGHSH, CDR2 LQKENI. V lost 2 bases and J lost 3; bases outside the gene matches: 5. This CDR3 region has 15 residues. This CDR3 reads CASSPSGQITDTQYF. In nucleotides, the CDR3 is TGTGCCAGCTCACCATCGGGACAGATAACAGATACGCAGTATTTT.

This rearrangement joins TRBV11-2 to TRBJ2-3; perhaps D is TRBD1 or TRBD2 (5 bases each). The CDR3 covers 17 residues. The germline gives CDR1 SGHAT, CDR2 FQNNGV. Trimming took off 5 bases at V and 1 base at J, with 19 bases between the two ends. CDR3 sequence: CASSQRGRGRGTDTQYF. In DNA, the CDR3 is TGTGCCAGCAGCCAACGCGGTCGGGGCCGTGGCACAGATACGCAGTATTTT.

V gene TRBV14 combines with J gene TRBJ2-7, with 8 bases fitting TRBD1. The V gene's germline CDR1 is SGHDN and CDR2 FVKESK. J lost 3 bases, V lost 1 base, and 5 bases had no gene match. The CDR3 sequence is 15 residues long. In nucleotides, the CDR3 is TGTGCCAGCAGCCAAGGGCGCAGGGGGCTCTACGAGCAGTACTTC. Its translation is CASSQGRRGLYEQYF.